The rows below give T cell receptor beta chains drawn from one sample of a study of T cells in Graves' hyperthyroidism and ophthalmopathy. One entry per CDR3 protein results from TCRdb running MiXCR on the multiplex PCR reads. There are 350,000 to 400,000 distinct CDR3 sequences in the sample; over 15% occur only once, and 3.7% lies in the top ten. Sequenced: blood. The receptor source for this set is a woman between 18 and 29 years old with Graves' hyperthyroidism. Each CDR3 is given with its conserved first and last residue. D genes are given only for firm matches. Rows may omit the clone size; those that give it use once, few, many or a size class.

j_gene | v_gene | abundance | d_gene | CDR3nt | CDR3aa
TRBJ1-1 | TRBV18 | - | TRBD1 | TGTGCCAGCTCACCCCGGACAGGGCCGAACACTGAAGCTTTCTTT | CASSPRTGPNTEAFF
TRBJ1-1 | TRBV12-3/TRBV12-4 | many | - | TGTGCCAGCCTAGAGGCGGGGAACACTGAAGCTTTCTTT | CASLEAGNTEAFF
TRBJ1-3 | TRBV20-1 | many | - | TGCAGTGCTAGAGATACAGGGAGAAACACCATATATTTT | CSARDTGRNTIYF
TRBJ1-5 | TRBV12-3/TRBV12-4 | many | - | TGTGCCAACATATTCCCGGCGCACCCCGGGACACCCAAGATTCTTCGGCATTTT | CANIFPAHPGTPKILRHF
TRBJ2-5 | TRBV4-1 | few | - | TGCGCCAGCAGCCAAGAGGACTACGCGCTATTACAAGAGACCCAGTACTTC | CASSQEDYALLQETQYF
TRBJ2-5 | TRBV20-1 | - | TRBD2 | TGCAGTGCTAGTGCGGGAGGGTATCAAGAGACCCAGTACTTC | CSASAGGYQETQYF
TRBJ1-2 | TRBV5-1 | many | - | TGCGCCAGCAGCTCAGACAGGCCCGGCTACACCTTC | CASSSDRPGYTF
TRBJ1-1 | TRBV5-1 | many | TRBD1 | TGCGCCAGCAGCTTTGGACAGGGGGACACTGAAGCTTTCTTT | CASSFGQGDTEAFF
TRBJ2-1 | TRBV24-1 | - | - | TGTGCCACCAGTGATCTAGGACAGTACAATGAGCAGTTCTTC | CATSDLGQYNEQFF
TRBJ2-7 | TRBV6-5 | many | - | TGTGCCAGCAGTTACGGGGACGAGCAGTACTTC | CASSYGDEQYF
TRBJ1-5 | TRBV30 | many | TRBD1 | TGTGCCTGGTCTCTAGGGACAGCCTATCAGCCCCAGCATTTT | CAWSLGTAYQPQHF
TRBJ2-7 | TRBV11-2 | many | - | TGTGCCAGCAGCCCCATCCGGGGGCAAGGTGGCGAGCAGTACTTC | CASSPIRGQGGEQYF
TRBJ1-2 | TRBV29-1 | many | - | TGCAGCGTTGTGTTCGGGACTTATGGCTACACCTTC | CSVVFGTYGYTF
TRBJ2-7 | TRBV20-1 | few | TRBD1 | TGCAGTGCTAGAGATGGTAGACAGGGGTTTAAATACGAGCAGTACTTC | CSARDGRQGFKYEQYF
TRBJ2-7 | TRBV12-3/TRBV12-4 | - | - | TGTGCCAGCAGTAAATACCGGGACTTCCTCTACGAGCAGTACTTC | CASSKYRDFLYEQYF
TRBJ2-6 | TRBV2 | many | - | TGTGCCAGCCGGGACCGCAGCTCTGGGGCCAACGTCCTGACTTTC | CASRDRSSGANVLTF
TRBJ1-5 | TRBV30 | many | - | TGTGCCTGGAGTGGCCCGACAGCTTATAGCAATCAGCCCCAGCATTTT | CAWSGPTAYSNQPQHF
TRBJ1-2 | TRBV27 | - | - | TGTGCCAGCAGTTTATCGACAGGTTCTAGGTATGGCTACACCTTC | CASSLSTGSRYGYTF
TRBJ2-2 | TRBV6-5 | many | - | TGTGCCAGCAGTTTGGGGGTATTCGGGGAGCTGTTTTTT | CASSLGVFGELFF
TRBJ2-5 | TRBV28 | many | - | TGTGCCAGCAGTTCCCCCCGGGGCTATAACCAAGAGACCCAGTACTTC | CASSSPRGYNQETQYF
TRBJ2-5 | TRBV11-2 | many | - | TGTGCCAGCAGCTTAGTTATGGGGCAAGAGACCCAGTACTTC | CASSLVMGQETQYF
TRBJ2-7 | TRBV24-1 | - | TRBD2 | TGTGCCACCCCCCCAGGGACTACGGTCTACGAGCAGTACTTC | CATPPGTTVYEQYF
TRBJ2-7 | TRBV27 | many | TRBD2 | TGTGCCAGCAGTCCTATCGGGGGGGCCCTGGCGGGGGCGAGCTCCTACGAGCAGTACTTC | CASSPIGGALAGASSYEQYF
TRBJ1-6 | TRBV7-8 | - | TRBD1 | TGTGCCAGCAGCTTACCCGGGACAGGGGGTTCGTGGTCACCCCTCCACTTT | CASSLPGTGGSWSPLHF
TRBJ2-5 | TRBV11-3 | many | TRBD2 | TGTGCCAGCAGCTTACTAGCGGGGGGGCCAGAGACCCAGTACTTC | CASSLLAGGPETQYF
TRBJ2-5 | TRBV6-5 | many | - | TGTGCCAGCAGCCATACTGGGGGGGCCGCGCAGACCCAGTACTTC | CASSHTGGAAQTQYF
TRBJ1-2 | TRBV24-1 | many | - | TGTGCCACCAGTGACCCAGGGGAAGGCTACACCTTC | CATSDPGEGYTF
TRBJ2-7 | TRBV30 | - | TRBD1 | TGTGCCTGGTTGGGACAGGGGAGCAACGAGCAGTACTTC | CAWLGQGSNEQYF
TRBJ2-7 | TRBV24-1 | many | - | TGTGCCACCAGTGATTCCTCCCACGAGCAGTACTTC | CATSDSSHEQYF
TRBJ2-7 | TRBV15 | many | - | TGTGCCACCAGCAGAGATCTTTTGGGCTACGAGCAGTACTTC | CATSRDLLGYEQYF
TRBJ1-2 | TRBV12-3/TRBV12-4 | few | TRBD1 | TGTGCCAGTCGGAGTTCCGAACAGGGGGCCTATGGCTACACCTTC | CASRSSEQGAYGYTF
TRBJ1-2 | TRBV6-5 | once | TRBD1 | TGTGCCAGCAGTTACACAGGGGGCTATGGCTACACCTTC | CASSYTGGYGYTF
TRBJ2-7 | TRBV20-1 | many | - | TGCAGTGCTAGCCGGATGACCTACGAGCAGTACTTC | CSASRMTYEQYF
TRBJ1-2 | TRBV2 | many | TRBD1 | TGTGCCAGCAGAGAGACAGGGGATTATGGCTACACCTTC | CASRETGDYGYTF
TRBJ2-5 | TRBV20-1 | many | TRBD1 | TGCAGTGCTAGGGTGACAGGGGGCTGGGAGACCCAGTACTTC | CSARVTGGWETQYF
TRBJ2-2 | TRBV6-2/TRBV6-3 | - | - | TGTGCCAGCAGTTTTGGTAGGCCCGGGGAGCTGTTTTTT | CASSFGRPGELFF
TRBJ1-5 | TRBV12-3/TRBV12-4 | many | - | TGTGCCAGCAGTCCCGCTTTGCCTGGCCAGCCCCAGCATTTT | CASSPALPGQPQHF
TRBJ2-2 | TRBV5-1 | - | TRBD1 | TGCGCCAGCAGCTGGACAGGGGGGAACACCGGGGGGCTGTTTTTT | CASSWTGGNTGGLFF
TRBJ1-3 | TRBV6-1 | - | - | TGTGCCAGCAGAAATGGACAGCTCCTTATGGGAAACACCATATATTTT | CASRNGQLLMGNTIYF
TRBJ2-5 | TRBV4-1 | many | - | TGCGCCAGCAGCCAAGAACCTTTGTCTAGGCCCCAGTACTTC | CASSQEPLSRPQYF
TRBJ2-5 | TRBV7-2 | - | TRBD1 | TGTGCCAGCAGCCTAACCGGGACAGCCCTGGAGACCCAGTACTTC | CASSLTGTALETQYF
TRBJ2-5 | TRBV12-3/TRBV12-4 | - | TRBD2 | TGTGCCAGCAGGGGACTAGGATCTCAAGAGACCCAGTACTTC | CASRGLGSQETQYF
TRBJ2-5 | TRBV6-2/TRBV6-3 | - | - | TGTGCCAGCTCACCGTCTTGGGGACCCCAACGGGAGACCCAGTACTTC | CASSPSWGPQRETQYF
TRBJ2-7 | TRBV5-1 | many | - | TGCGCCAGCAGCTTGGGAGAATCCAGGGACTTATCCTACGAGCAGTACTTC | CASSLGESRDLSYEQYF
TRBJ1-5 | TRBV6-1 | many | - | TGTGCCAGCAGTGAAGTATCGGGGGCCTTCAATCAGCCCCAGCATTTT | CASSEVSGAFNQPQHF
TRBJ2-7 | TRBV20-1 | many | - | TGCAGTGCTAGAGACAGGGAATCGTACGAGCAGTACTTC | CSARDRESYEQYF
TRBJ2-7 | TRBV4-1 | many | - | TGCGCCAGCAGCCAAGAAAGGAGCTCCTACGAGCAGTACTTC | CASSQERSSYEQYF
TRBJ2-7 | TRBV29-1 | many | TRBD1 | TGCAGCGTTGGTCCGAGACAGGGGGTCTACGAGCAGTACTTC | CSVGPRQGVYEQYF
TRBJ2-7 | TRBV10-3 | many | - | TGTGCCATCAGTGAGAATAGCGGTTACGAGCAGTACTTC | CAISENSGYEQYF
TRBJ1-6 | TRBV11-2 | - | - | TGTGCCAGCACCACCGGCAGGGGTAGCTCCTATAATTCACCCCTCCACTTT | CASTTGRGSSYNSPLHF
TRBJ2-5 | TRBV2 | many | - | TGTGCCAGCAGTGACTGGGAAGAGACCCAGTACTTC | CASSDWEETQYF
TRBJ1-2 | TRBV18 | few | - | TGTGCCAGCTCACCCGGACCAGGTTTCAGTGGCTACACCTTC | CASSPGPGFSGYTF
TRBJ2-7 | TRBV12-3/TRBV12-4 | many | - | TGTGCCAGCAGTTTTTACGCCGAGCAGTACTTC | CASSFYAEQYF
TRBJ1-2 | TRBV14 | many | - | TGTGCCAGCAGCCAACTACAGGGACGGTATGGCTACACCTTC | CASSQLQGRYGYTF
TRBJ2-1 | TRBV7-6 | - | - | TGTGCCAGCAGCTCCCCCAGGACAAACAATGAGCAGTTCTTC | CASSSPRTNNEQFF
TRBJ2-2 | TRBV20-1 | many | TRBD2 | TGCAGTGCTCCCTTAGCTAGCGGGCCGAGGACGAAGCTGTTTTTT | CSAPLASGPRTKLFF
TRBJ1-2 | TRBV6-5 | - | - | TGTGCCAGCAGTTCAGGGGCGGGTGGCTACACCTTC | CASSSGAGGYTF
TRBJ2-2 | TRBV4-2 | few | - | TGTGCCAGCAGCCTCGGGGAGACCGGGGAGCTGTTTTTT | CASSLGETGELFF
TRBJ2-2 | TRBV24-1 | many | TRBD2 | TGTGCCACCAGTGATTTGGGACTAGCGGGGGGATACACCGGGGAGCTGTTTTTT | CATSDLGLAGGYTGELFF
TRBJ1-2 | TRBV20-1 | many | TRBD1 | TGCAGTGGGAGGCAGGGGGACTATGGCTACACCTTC | CSGRQGDYGYTF